Here is one TCR beta chain with its context. The data stem from a study of blood T cell repertoires in COVID-19. Study information: Some COVID-19 samples were acute and others convalescent; all came from the United States, Italy and Spain. The cDNA or gDNA used as material had been derived from T cells, B-cell-depleted T cells, or PBMCs.

CDR1 is SGHDT and CDR2 is YYEEEE in the germline V gene. The ends were cut back, 5 bases at V and 0 bases at J, with 9 bases in the middle. There are 15 residues in the CDR3. Per the original methods: Amplification of reference gene primers was used by the study to estimate nucleated cell counts. Repertoires were generated with immunoSEQ multiplex PCR, while TCRdb's copy carries only in-frame clones and drops some. The V and J calls and clone size come from that table; D and trimming were worked out from the DNA. The sample yields 270,000 or so clones, approximately 90% seen once. The chain links TRBV5-6 to TRBJ1-6; D not resolved. This clonotype originated in a woman aged 25 to 39 with active or convalescent COVID-19. The sample consisted of peripheral blood. The CDR3 DNA follows: TGTGCCAGCAGGTACGCGAGCTCCTATAATTCACCCCTCCACTTT. This gives the protein CASRYASSYNSPLHF.